The rows below give T cell receptor beta chains drawn from one sample of a study of blood T cell repertoires in COVID-19. Libraries were prepared by immunoSEQ multiplex PCR; TCRdb keeps only in-frame clonotypes and omits some of them. In the table there are approximately 210,000 clones, 80% to 90% of which are singletons. What was sequenced was peripheral blood. The receptors were sampled from a man in his fifties or sixties with active or convalescent COVID-19. The CDR3 runs from the conserved cysteine through the conserved F or W. D genes are given only for firm matches. A row's size may be missing; if present it is once, few, many or a size class.

clone size	V gene	J gene	D gene	CDR3 protein	CDR3 DNA
.	TRBV7-2	TRBJ1-1	TRBD1	CASSSNRGNTEAFF	TGTGCCAGCAGCTCCAACAGGGGGAACACTGAAGCTTTCTTT
once	TRBV5-1	TRBJ1-3	.	CASSLFTGNTIYF	TGCGCCAGCAGCTTGTTTACTGGAAACACCATATATTTT
.	TRBV19	TRBJ1-4	TRBD1	CASSMQTGGDEKLFF	TGTGCCAGTAGTATGCAGACAGGGGGAGATGAAAAACTGTTTTTT
.	TRBV7-8	TRBJ1-2	.	CASSLASLYGYTF	TGTGCCAGCAGCTTAGCGTCCCTCTATGGCTACACCTTC
few	TRBV5-1	TRBJ2-2	.	CASSFQGTGELFF	TGCGCCAGCAGCTTCCAGGGGACCGGGGAGCTGTTTTTT
.	TRBV6-5	TRBJ1-3	.	CATRLEGSGNTIYF	TGTGCCACCCGACTAGAAGGCTCTGGAAACACCATATATTTT
few	TRBV19	TRBJ2-7	TRBD2	CASSKAGVSYEQYF	TGTGCCAGTAGTAAAGCGGGAGTGTCCTACGAGCAGTACTTC
.	TRBV6-2/TRBV6-3	TRBJ2-1	.	CASSYTGTAFAEQFF	TGTGCCAGCAGTTACACCGGGACTGCATTCGCGGAGCAGTTCTTC
.	TRBV7-6	TRBJ1-3	TRBD1	CASRGQGPSGNTIYF	TGTGCCAGCAGAGGACAGGGGCCCTCTGGAAACACCATATATTTT
once	TRBV4-3	TRBJ1-4	TRBD1	CASSPTLGTGNEKLFF	TGCGCCAGCAGCCCCACGCTCGGGACAGGGAATGAAAAACTGTTTTTT
.	TRBV7-3	TRBJ2-3	TRBD2	CASSQAGLQDTQYF	TGTGCCAGCAGTCAAGCGGGGCTACAAGATACGCAGTATTTT
.	TRBV5-1	TRBJ1-1	.	CASRAGGSEGTEAFF	TGCGCCAGCAGGGCGGGGGGATCGGAGGGCACTGAAGCTTTCTTT
once	TRBV11-2	TRBJ2-3	.	CASSPQDTQYF	TGTGCCAGCAGCCCACAAGATACGCAGTATTTT
.	TRBV7-2	TRBJ2-1	.	CASSFRRDNEQFF	TGTGCCAGCAGCTTTCGGAGGGACAATGAGCAGTTCTTC
.	TRBV27	TRBJ1-2	.	CASSFRKDYGYTF	TGTGCCAGCAGTTTCAGGAAGGACTATGGCTACACCTTC
.	TRBV13	TRBJ2-7	.	CASKVGGSTYEQYF	TGTGCCAGCAAGGTTGGAGGATCCACCTACGAGCAGTACTTC
.	TRBV3-1/TRBV3-2	TRBJ2-1	TRBD2	CASSQDARLAGGKSYNEQFF	TGTGCCAGCAGCCAAGATGCGAGACTAGCGGGAGGAAAGTCCTACAATGAGCAGTTCTTC
.	TRBV9	TRBJ2-7	TRBD1	CASSVGTGLSYEQYF	TGTGCCAGCAGCGTAGGGACAGGCCTCTCCTACGAGCAGTACTTC
.	TRBV7-9	TRBJ2-6	TRBD1	CASSLPRGQGANVLTF	TGTGCCAGCAGTTTGCCGAGGGGGCAAGGGGCCAACGTCCTGACTTTC
.	TRBV19	TRBJ1-1	.	CASSIGEARNTEAFF	TGTGCCAGTAGTATAGGGGAGGCCCGGAACACTGAAGCTTTCTTT
.	TRBV2	TRBJ2-2	TRBD2	CASSEALRLAGAGELFF	TGTGCCAGCAGTGAAGCGCTTCGACTAGCGGGGGCCGGGGAGCTGTTTTTT
many	TRBV4-3	TRBJ2-1	TRBD1	CASSQGLGQGGNEQFF	TGCGCCAGCAGCCAAGGGCTAGGACAGGGTGGGAATGAGCAGTTCTTC
.	TRBV4-1	TRBJ2-1	.	CASSPDYNSYNEQFF	TGCGCCAGCAGCCCCGACTACAACTCCTACAATGAGCAGTTCTTC